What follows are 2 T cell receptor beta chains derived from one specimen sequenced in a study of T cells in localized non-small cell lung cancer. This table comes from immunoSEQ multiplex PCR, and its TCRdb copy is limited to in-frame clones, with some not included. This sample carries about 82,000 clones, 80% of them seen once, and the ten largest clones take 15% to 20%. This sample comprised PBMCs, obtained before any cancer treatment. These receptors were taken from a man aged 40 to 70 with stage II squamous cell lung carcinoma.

CDR3 in DNA: TGTGCCAGCAGTACCCCCGGACAGAGAGATTACGAGCAGTACTTC. Translated: CASSTPGQRDYEQYF. V and J are TRBV6-5 and TRBJ2-7; weak D call: TRBD1 (6 bases). Per the germline V gene, CDR1 is MNHEY and CDR2 is SVGAGI. The CDR3 consists of 15 residues. V lost 5 bases, J lost 4 bases, and 18 bases lay in between.

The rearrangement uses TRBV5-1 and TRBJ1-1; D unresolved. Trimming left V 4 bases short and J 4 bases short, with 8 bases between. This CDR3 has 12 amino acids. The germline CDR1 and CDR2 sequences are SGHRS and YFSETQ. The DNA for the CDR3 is TGCGCCAGCAGCGGGCCAGGCACTGAAGCTTTCTTT. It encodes CASSGPGTEAFF.